This passage covers 26 T cell receptor beta chains from one sample sequenced in a study of STAT5B mutations in CD4+ large granular lymphocyte leukemia. TCRdb's table, derived via immunoSEQ multiplex PCR, lists solely in-frame clones and lacks some. The sample lists 25,000 to 30,000 clones, about 76% occurring once. Sequenced: CD4+ T cells from blood buffy coats. The receptors stem from a human donor in good health.

This clone was counted between two and nine times. The rearrangement joins TRBV6-1 to TRBJ1-5, with TRBD1 as a possible D gene (5 bases). The germline CDR1 and CDR2 sequences are MNHNS and SASEGT. This CDR3 has 13 amino acids. The ends were cut back, 4 bases at V and 3 bases at J, with 7 bases in the middle. The CDR3 bases are TGTGCCAGCAGTGGACAGAACAATCAGCCCCAGCATTTT. Protein product: CASSGQNNQPQHF.

This clone was observed a single time. The rearrangement uses TRBV6-5 and TRBJ1-1; no reliable D call. Germline lookup yields CDR1 MNHEY and CDR2 SVGAGI. The CDR3 extends over 14 amino acids. V was trimmed by 2 bases and J by 6 bases, leaving 13 bases between them. CDR3 DNA: TGTGCCAGCAGTTACGCCGGACGTCGCCCTGAAGCTTTCTTT. Translation gives CASSYAGRRPEAFF.

The chain uses TRBV30 and TRBJ2-7, with D perhaps matching TRBD2 (7 bases). CDR3 size: 14 residues. The germline V gene has CDR1 GTSNPN and CDR2 SVGIG (reference sequence). Trimming removed 2 bases from V and 0 bases from J, with 11 bases in between. Here the CDR3 reads CAWSQGGGSYEQYF. The CDR3, as DNA: TGTGCCTGGAGTCAGGGAGGGGGCTCCTACGAGCAGTACTTC.

This sequence joins TRBV2 and TRBJ1-4; the match to TRBD1 covers 11 bases. The J segment lost 5 bases and the V segment lost 4 bases, leaving 3 bases of the junction unmatched. This CDR3 contains 15 residues. Germline CDR1 SNHLY, CDR2 FYNNEI. The CDR3 loop reads CASSVGTGGNEKLFF. In DNA, the CDR3 is TGTGCCAGCAGTGTGGGGACAGGGGGGAATGAAAAACTGTTTTTT. Based on the CDR3 plus reference TRBV2 and TRBJ1-4, the full variable domain is EPEVTQTPSHQVTQMGQEVILRCVPISNHLYFYWYRQILGQKVEFLVSFYNNEISEKSEIFDDQFSVERPDGSNFTLKIRSTKLEDSAMYFCASSVGTGGNEKLFFGSGTQLSVL.

In this sample, this clone turned up once. CDR3 sequence reads: CSVVPGAQETQYF. For the CDR3, the DNA is TGCAGCGTTGTTCCGGGGGCGCAGGAGACCCAGTACTTC. The V and J genes are TRBV29-1 and TRBJ2-5; D may be TRBD1 or TRBD2 (6 bases each). Trimming removed 4 bases from V and 5 bases from J, with 14 bases in between. Germline lookup yields CDR1 SQVTM and CDR2 ANQGSEA. This CDR3 has 13 amino acids.

This clone was seen more than once but under ten times. V gene TRBV28 combines with J gene TRBJ2-2; no clear D gene. Germline CDR1 is MDHEN and CDR2 is SYDVKM. The CDR3 sequence is 12 residues long. Deletions cut 4 bases from V and 6 bases from J, with 6 bases between. The CDR3 spells CASSSWAGELFF. For the CDR3, the DNA is TGTGCCAGCAGTTCTTGGGCCGGGGAGCTGTTTTTT.

This chain joins TRBV6-1 and TRBJ2-7, with 9 bases aligning to TRBD1. J gave up 7 bases and V 1 base, and 8 bases lay outside the gene matches. Per germline, CDR1 MNHNS and CDR2 SASEGT. The CDR3 is made up of 15 amino acids. For the CDR3, the DNA is TGTGCCAGCAGTGAAGGGAGGGACAGGGTCCGAGAGCAGTACTTC. This gives the protein CASSEGRDRVREQYF.

The V and J genes are TRBV19 and TRBJ2-7; the match to TRBD1 covers 8 bases. Germline CDR1 LNHDA, CDR2 SQIVND (reference sequence). CDR3 length: 16 residues. V dropped 5 bases and J dropped 2; count of bases not matched to a gene: 11. CDR3 in amino acids: CASSRSSGTGAYEQYF. CDR3 in DNA: TGTGCCAGTAGTCGGTCCTCCGGGACAGGAGCCTACGAGCAGTACTTC.

The chain uses TRBV7-2 and TRBJ1-1; 7 bases match TRBD1. J was trimmed by 2 bases and V by 4 bases; bases with no gene match: 10. The germline V gene encodes CDR1 SGHTA and CDR2 FQGNSA. The CDR3 is made up of 16 amino acids. In DNA, the CDR3 is TGTGCCAGCAGCTCCTCCTCGGGACAGTCAAACACTGAAGCTTTCTTT. It encodes CASSSSSGQSNTEAFF.

This clone was counted only a few times. The V and J genes are TRBV6-6 and TRBJ2-7; 7 nucleotides match TRBD1. The CDR3 is made up of 14 amino acids. With 6 bases clipped from V and 5 bases from J, the junction kept 10 bases outside the gene matches. Germline V lookup: CDR1 MNHNY, CDR2 SVGAGI (reference sequence). The CDR3 reads CASSPNRQGHEQYV. As DNA, the CDR3 is TGTGCCAGCAGCCCTAATAGACAGGGACACGAGCAGTACGTC.

The CDR3 loop is CASSKGQATNEKLFF. Written as DNA, the CDR3 is TGTGCCAGTAGTAAGGGACAGGCCACCAATGAAAAACTGTTTTTT. The rearrangement links TRBV19 to TRBJ1-4; TRBD1 matches 8 bases. The junction had 6 bases not matched to a gene; V was cut back by 4 bases and J by 5 bases. This CDR3 is built from 15 residues. Germline V gene data show CDR1 as LNHDA and CDR2 as SQIVND (reference sequence). The whole variable domain, filled in from reference TRBV19 and TRBJ1-4, reads DGGITQSPKYLFRKEGQNVTLSCEQNLNHDAMYWYRQDPGQGLRLIYYSQIVNDFQKGDIAEGYSVSREKKESFPLTVTSAQKNPTAFYLCASSKGQATNEKLFFGSGTQLSVL.

The genes are TRBV5-1 and TRBJ2-5; TRBD2 agrees at 16 bases. Looked up from germline, CDR1 is SGHRS and CDR2 is YFSETQ. The CDR3 contains 18 residues. V shed 4 bases, J shed 5 bases, and the junction held 11 bases outside the gene matches. In DNA, the CDR3 is TGCGCCAGCAGCGCCGGGACTAGCGGGGGGGCCCGGTGGGAGACCCAGTACTTC. Amino acids: CASSAGTSGGARWETQYF.

The chain joins TRBV6-1 to TRBJ2-7; 8 bases are a match to TRBD1. CDR3 length: 15 amino acids. Germline V gene data show CDR1 as MNHNS and CDR2 as SASEGT. The trim removed 5 bases at V and 6 bases at J, leaving 12 bases unmatched. CDR3 loop: CASSHGQGSAGEQYV. CDR3 DNA sequence: TGTGCCAGCAGTCACGGACAGGGATCTGCCGGCGAGCAGTACGTC.

The chain carries TRBV5-4 and TRBJ2-3; the match to TRBD2 covers 10 bases. V was pared by 4 bases and J by 0 bases, with 14 bases of the junction left unmatched. The CDR3 length is 19 residues. CDR1 and CDR2 (germline): SGHNT, YYREEE (reference sequence). The chain's CDR3 is CASSPPGKRGGPSTDTQYF. The CDR3 coding sequence is TGTGCCAGCAGCCCCCCTGGTAAGCGGGGGGGCCCTAGCACAGATACGCAGTATTTT.

The CDR3 sequence is CSARGGNTIYF. DNA for the CDR3: TGCAGTGCTAGAGGGGGAAACACCATATATTTT. The rearrangement uses TRBV20-1 and TRBJ1-3; unclear D gene. The length of the CDR3 is 11 residues. With 1 base removed from V and 4 bases from J, the gap between germline ends came to 2 bases. Per germline, CDR1 DFQATT and CDR2 SNEGSKA (reference sequence).

The V gene is TRBV19, the J gene TRBJ1-5, with D unresolved. The CDR3 is 15 amino acids. Germline CDR1 and CDR2: LNHDA and SQIVND (reference sequence). The V gene lost 1 base and the J gene lost 1 base, with 8 bases spanning the gap. The CDR3: CASSIGDISNQPQHF. The CDR3 nucleotides read TGTGCCAGTAGTATAGGAGACATAAGCAATCAGCCCCAGCATTTT.

V gene TRBV11-1 combines with J gene TRBJ2-3; D unclear. CDR1 SGHAT and CDR2 FQDESV come from the germline V gene (reference sequence). The length of the CDR3 is 16 residues. Between the trimmed V and J ends, which lost 1 base and 2 bases, there was a span of 13 bases. In nucleotides, the CDR3 is TGTGCCAGCAGCTTAGAGGGTCAGAGGCCCACAGATACGCAGTATTTT. Amino acids: CASSLEGQRPTDTQYF.

The chain uses TRBV19 and TRBJ2-1; tentative D call: TRBD1 (6 bases). V gave up 5 bases and J gave up 13 bases, with 15 bases separating them. CDR3 length: 12 residues. CDR1 and CDR2 (germline): LNHDA, SQIVND (reference sequence). CDR3 sequence (DNA): TGTGCCAGTAGTCCACCCCTAGGGGGACAGTTCTTC. Encoded protein: CASSPPLGGQFF.

A single count supports this clone. The rearrangement uses TRBV2 and TRBJ2-1; TRBD2 is a possible D gene (5 bases). Germline CDR1 and CDR2: SNHLY and FYNNEI. This CDR3 is built from 12 residues. The V end was cut by 5 bases, the J end by 14 bases, with 16 bases between. The CDR3 coding sequence is TGTGCCAGCAGTCCCGCGGTGCGGGTGGAGTTCTTC. Translation: CASSPAVRVEFF. Combining the CDR3 with reference TRBV2 and TRBJ2-1 gives the whole variable domain EPEVTQTPSHQVTQMGQEVILRCVPISNHLYFYWYRQILGQKVEFLVSFYNNEISEKSEIFDDQFSVERPDGSNFTLKIRSTKLEDSAMYFCASSPAVRVEFFGPGTRLTVL.

This chain joins TRBV5-6 and TRBJ1-2; D gene uncertain. Trimming took 1 base from V and 6 from J, leaving 13 bases between them. CDR1 SGHDT and CDR2 YYEEEE come from the germline V gene. The CDR3 length is 14 residues. The CDR3 sequence: CASSLKRVVDGYTF. CDR3 coding DNA: TGTGCCAGCAGCTTGAAAAGGGTCGTAGATGGCTACACCTTC. The complete variable domain, with remaining parts taken from reference TRBV5-6 and TRBJ1-2, reads DAGVTQSPTHLIKTRGQQVTLRCSPKSGHDTVSWYQQALGQGPQFIFQYYEEEERQRGNFPDRFSGHQFPNYSSELNVNALLLGDSALYLCASSLKRVVDGYTFGSGTRLTVV.

The genes are TRBV19 and TRBJ1-2, with unresolved D. This CDR3 spans 14 amino acids. V lost 2 bases, J lost 4 bases, and 11 bases lay in between. The germline gives CDR1 LNHDA, CDR2 SQIVND (reference sequence). Written as DNA, the CDR3 is TGTGCCAGTAGTATATTGAGTTCATCCTATGGCTACACCTTC. Amino acids: CASSILSSSYGYTF. Full variable domain (missing parts from reference TRBV19 and TRBJ1-2): DGGITQSPKYLFRKEGQNVTLSCEQNLNHDAMYWYRQDPGQGLRLIYYSQIVNDFQKGDIAEGYSVSREKKESFPLTVTSAQKNPTAFYLCASSILSSSYGYTFGSGTRLTVV.

In its sample, this clone was seen once. V is TRBV9 and J is TRBJ2-3; 9 nucleotides match TRBD2. V dropped 0 bases and J dropped 1; count of bases not matched to a gene: 6. Germline assignment: CDR1 SGDLS and CDR2 YYNGEE. The CDR3 has 17 amino acids. CDR3 sequence (DNA): TGTGCCAGCAGCGTAGCTCCTTTAGCGGGGGGCACAGATACGCAGTATTTT. This translates into CASSVAPLAGGTDTQYF.

V is TRBV5-1 and J is TRBJ2-5, with TRBD2 matching 8 bases. The CDR3 is made up of 16 amino acids. Looked up from germline, CDR1 is SGHRS and CDR2 is YFSETQ. Unmatched junction bases numbered 8, after V lost 0 bases and J lost 4 bases. CDR3 sequence reads: CASSLVSRGGGETQYF. Written as DNA, the CDR3 is TGCGCCAGCAGCTTGGTGAGCCGGGGGGGTGGAGAGACCCAGTACTTC.

This rearrangement joins TRBV18 to TRBJ2-5, with 7 bases fitting TRBD1. CDR1 is KGHSH and CDR2 is LQKENI in the germline V gene. The CDR3 contains 12 residues. V was clipped by 6 bases and J by 4 bases; unmatched bases: 2. CDR3 DNA: TGTGCCAGCTCCTCAGGGGGAGAGACCCAGTACTTC. Protein sequence: CASSSGGETQYF.

This rearrangement joins TRBV5-1 to TRBJ2-1, with a weak D call TRBD1 (6 bases). V shed 4 bases and J shed 5 bases, with 16 bases lying between them. The CDR3 spans 15 residues. Per germline, CDR1 SGHRS and CDR2 YFSETQ. The CDR3 DNA reads TGCGCCAGCAGCATCCGGGACAACAATAACAATGAGCAGTTCTTC. Amino acid sequence: CASSIRDNNNNEQFF.

The V gene is TRBV5-1, the J gene TRBJ1-2; 8 bases are a match to TRBD1. The CDR3 consists of 15 residues. Germline CDR1 and CDR2: SGHRS and YFSETQ. V lost 3 bases to trimming and J lost 6 bases; unmatched junction nucleotides: 10. The CDR3 DNA reads as TGCGCCAGCAGCTATGGGACAGGCCTCTCGGATGGCTACACCTTC. Residues: CASSYGTGLSDGYTF.